These 19 T cell receptor beta chains were all obtained from the same sample, sequenced in a study of lymphopenia after photon versus proton radiotherapy. Repertoires were generated with immunoSEQ multiplex PCR, while TCRdb's copy carries only in-frame clones and drops some. Here the sample spans some 25,000 clones, 80% to 85% being singletons. Sequencing used peripheral blood, obtained from a patient treated with proton-based radiotherapy. All receptors derive from a woman aged 70-85 years with pancreatic cancer.

The chain uses TRBV28 and TRBJ1-2; 9 bases are shared with TRBD1. Per the germline V gene, CDR1 is MDHEN and CDR2 is SYDVKM. The CDR3 runs to 17 residues. Trimming cost V 2 bases and J 3 bases; bases outside gene matches: 10. CDR3 sequence (DNA): TGTGCCAGCAGTTTACGAGGACAGGGGTTAGTCGACTATGGCTACACCTTC. Translated, it gives CASSLRGQGLVDYGYTF.

V gene TRBV7-2 combines with J gene TRBJ1-1, with a weak D call TRBD1 (5 bases). Trimming took off 1 base at V and 4 bases at J, with 7 bases between the two ends. The germline gives CDR1 SGHTA, CDR2 FQGNSA. The CDR3 totals 13 residues. The CDR3 reads CASSLVTGTEAFF. DNA of the CDR3: TGTGCCAGCAGCTTAGTAACAGGCACTGAAGCTTTCTTT.

This rearrangement joins TRBV29-1 to TRBJ1-2; D gene uncertain. Germline V gene lookup returns CDR1 SQVTM and CDR2 ANQGSEA. The germline V and J ends were trimmed by 0 bases and 6 bases, with 11 bases remaining between them. This CDR3 comprises 13 residues. CDR3 sequence (DNA): TGCAGCGTTGAAGATCGGCAATCGGATGGCTACACCTTC. Translation gives CSVEDRQSDGYTF.

This clone turned up a few times. The CDR3 bases are TGTGCCAGCAGTGACGATTTGCGGGGGAACACCGGGGAGCTGTTTTTT. It is translated as CASSDDLRGNTGELFF. V usage is TRBV2 and J usage is TRBJ2-2, with D perhaps TRBD2 (6 bases). Trimming took off 3 bases at V and 1 base at J, with 12 bases between the two ends. Germline V lookup: CDR1 SNHLY, CDR2 FYNNEI. This CDR3 has 16 residues. Combining the CDR3 with reference TRBV2 and TRBJ2-2 gives the whole variable domain EPEVTQTPSHQVTQMGQEVILRCVPISNHLYFYWYRQILGQKVEFLVSFYNNEISEKSEIFDDQFSVERPDGSNFTLKIRSTKLEDSAMYFCASSDDLRGNTGELFFGEGSRLTVL.

The gene calls are TRBV25-1 and TRBJ2-7; 8 bases are a match to TRBD2. V dropped 4 bases and J dropped 9; count of bases not matched to a gene: 5. This CDR3 contains 12 residues. Germline assignment: CDR1 MGHDK and CDR2 SYGVNS. This CDR3 reads CASSGGTSRQYF. In DNA form, the CDR3 reads TGTGCCAGCAGTGGAGGGACTAGTCGGCAGTACTTC.

This clone appeared a few times. J is TRBJ2-5 and V is TRBV18; maybe TRBD1 (5 bases). This CDR3 contains 20 residues. Trimming cost V 2 bases and J 3 bases, with 28 bases left between them. Germline lookup yields CDR1 KGHSH and CDR2 LQKENI. This chain's CDR3 is CASSPSLFKLQIQGEETQYF. CDR3 DNA: TGTGCCAGCTCACCAAGTTTGTTTAAGCTTCAAATACAAGGGGAAGAGACCCAGTACTTC. Variable domain in full (rest from reference TRBV18 and TRBJ2-5): NAGVMQNPRHLVRRRGQEARLRCSPMKGHSHVYWYRQLPEEGLKFMVYLQKENIIDESGMPKERFSAEFPKEGPSILRIQQVVRGDSAAYFCASSPSLFKLQIQGEETQYFGPGTRLLVL.

The CDR3 DNA sequence: TGTGCCAGCAGTGCTAATGGACTAGCGGGAGGTGAGTTCTTC. Translation gives CASSANGLAGGEFF. The V call is TRBV2, the J call TRBJ2-1, with 14 nucleotides matching TRBD2. V dropped 4 bases and J dropped 14; count of bases not matched to a gene: 7. The CDR3 runs 14 residues. Germline-derived CDR1 and CDR2 are SNHLY and FYNNEI.

This clone has a handful of counts. The V call is TRBV6-1, the J call TRBJ1-5, with no clear D. The CDR3 is 14 residues long. From germline, CDR1 is MNHNS and CDR2 SASEGT. Trimming shortened V by 6 bases and J by 3 bases, and 12 bases separated the two germline ends. The CDR3 nucleotides are TGTGCCAGCAGGGAGGGAGGTAACAATCAGCCCCAGCATTTT. Protein: CASREGGNNQPQHF.

The chain recombines TRBV2 with TRBJ2-4, with 7 bases aligning to TRBD2. CDR1 and CDR2 (germline): SNHLY, FYNNEI. Trimming at V came to 3 bases and at J to 6 bases, leaving 14 bases not matched to a gene. The CDR3 spans 17 residues. The CDR3 nucleotides are TGTGCCAGCAGTGACCGGAGCGGGCAGGGCGGGGGAAACATTCAGTACTTC. It specifies CASSDRSGQGGGNIQYF.

This clone came up once. The J gene is TRBJ2-7, the V gene TRBV27; 12 nucleotides match TRBD2. J was trimmed by 4 bases and V by 6 bases; bases with no gene match: 4. There are 14 residues in the CDR3. Germline-derived CDR1 and CDR2 are MNHEY and SMNVEV (reference sequence). The CDR3 region is CASSMTSGRYEQYF. In DNA form, the CDR3 reads TGTGCCAGCAGCATGACTAGCGGGAGATACGAGCAGTACTTC.

V is TRBV30 and J is TRBJ2-7; D is unclear. Per germline, CDR1 GTSNPN and CDR2 SVGIG (reference sequence). CDR3 length: 12 amino acids. V lost 0 bases and J lost 3, with 6 bases in between. The CDR3: CAWSVSNYEQYF. The CDR3 nucleotides read TGTGCCTGGAGTGTCTCCAACTACGAGCAGTACTTC. The whole variable domain, filled in from reference TRBV30 and TRBJ2-7, reads SQTIHQWPATLVQPVGSPLSLECTVEGTSNPNLYWYRQAAGRGLQLLFYSVGIGQISSEVPQNLSASRPQDRQFILSSKKLLLSDSGFYLCAWSVSNYEQYFGPGTRLTVT.

The CDR3 loop is CASSLPLRAHEETQYF. In nucleotides, the CDR3 is TGTGCCAGCAGTTTACCACTACGGGCCCACGAAGAGACCCAGTACTTC. V is TRBV28 and J is TRBJ2-5; D remains unclear. V was pared by 2 bases and J by 3 bases, with 16 bases between. This CDR3 spans 16 amino acids. The V gene's germline CDR1 is MDHEN and CDR2 SYDVKM.

With respect to this clone: One end of the junction is discordant with germline, which a read error may explain. The chain combines TRBV29-1 with TRBJ2-2; D is possibly TRBD2 (5 bases). This CDR3 is 13 amino acids long. Germline-derived CDR1 and CDR2 are SQVTM and ANQGSEA. The CDR3 is CSVARMEHRGAVF. The CDR3 DNA reads TGCAGCGTTGCCAGGATGGAACACCGGGGAGCTGTTTTT.

Details on this clone: A read error may produce the germline difference seen at one junction end. The chain recombines TRBV7-7 with TRBJ2-3, with 10 bases fitting TRBD1. The CDR3 is made up of 15 amino acids. CDR1 is SSHAT and CDR2 is FNYEAQ in the germline V gene (reference sequence). The CDR3 nucleotides read TGTGCTAGCAGCCCGGGACAGGGGCCTGGAGATACGCAGTATTTT. The encoded protein is CASSPGQGPGDTQYF.

This chain connects TRBV27 to TRBJ2-7, with D hard to call. The CDR3 has 13 amino acids. V was clipped by 2 bases and J by 2 bases, with 7 bases between them. In germline, CDR1 is MNHEY, CDR2 SMNVEV (reference sequence). In DNA, the CDR3 is TGTGCCAGCAGTTTACGTGGACCCTACGAGCAGTACTTC. Its protein product is CASSLRGPYEQYF.

The count of this clone is one. The chain combines TRBV7-9 with TRBJ1-1; D uncertain. The CDR3 runs to 11 residues. In germline, CDR1 is SEHNR, CDR2 FQNEAQ (reference sequence). V lost 8 bases and J lost 5, with 9 bases in between. The chain's CDR3 is CASGTRTEAFF. The CDR3 region has the DNA TGTGCCAGCGGAACAAGAACTGAAGCTTTCTTT.

The V gene is TRBV6-1, the J gene TRBJ1-5; D is undetermined. The germline CDR1 and CDR2 sequences are MNHNS and SASEGT. The CDR3 is 13 amino acids. V lost 2 bases, J lost 6 bases, and 8 bases lay in between. The CDR3: CASSERVAQPQHF. The CDR3 coding sequence is TGTGCCAGCAGTGAAAGAGTGGCTCAGCCCCAGCATTTT.

The chain joins TRBV15 to TRBJ2-3, with TRBD2 matching over 11 bases. CDR3 length equals 16 residues. V lost 9 bases to trimming and J lost 2 bases; unmatched junction nucleotides: 10. The germline CDR1 and CDR2 sequences are LNHNV and YYDKDF (reference sequence). The CDR3 sequence: CATGTSGVSVTDTQYF. The CDR3 DNA sequence: TGTGCCACGGGGACTAGCGGCGTTTCCGTCACAGATACGCAGTATTTT.

The chain couples TRBV18 to TRBJ2-4; TRBD1 aligns across 11 bases. With 3 bases clipped from V and 5 bases from J, the junction kept 3 bases outside the gene matches. The V gene's germline CDR1 is KGHSH and CDR2 LQKENI. The CDR3 length is 15 residues. CDR3 DNA: TGTGCCAGCTCACCTATGGGACAGGGGGAAAACATTCAGTACTTC. Translation: CASSPMGQGENIQYF.